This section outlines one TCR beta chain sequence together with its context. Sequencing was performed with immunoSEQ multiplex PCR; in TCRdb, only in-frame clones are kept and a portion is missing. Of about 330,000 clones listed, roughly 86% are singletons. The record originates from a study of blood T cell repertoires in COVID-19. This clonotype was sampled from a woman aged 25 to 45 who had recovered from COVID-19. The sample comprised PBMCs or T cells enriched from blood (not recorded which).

The CDR3, as DNA: TGCGCCAGCAGTTGGCAGGGGAATGAGCAGTTCTTC. Encoded protein: CASSWQGNEQFF. The chain employs TRBV5-1 and TRBJ2-1; a weak D match, TRBD1 (6 bases). Germline V gene data show CDR1 as SGHRS and CDR2 as YFSETQ. Trimming removed 5 bases at V and 7 bases at J, with 10 bases between. This CDR3 contains 12 residues.